The 32 T cell receptor beta chains reported below all come from one sample, sequenced in a study of OX40 agonist ivuxolimab in advanced cancers. The receptor library was made with the immunoSEQ multiplex PCR assay. The table was pulled from immuneACCESS by TCRdb, which kept in-frame rearrangements only. Such tables lose some clones; where checked, under half of the loss comes from unresolved V genes, and the rest has no known cause. This sample lists 100,000 or so clones; roughly 88% were detected once. 3.8% of the sample lies in the top ten. The sequences come from CD4+ or CD8+ T cells sorted from blood, collected in a trial of the OX40 agonist ivuxolimab. These TCRs come from an adult with an advanced solid tumor such as melanoma, head and neck, liver or kidney cancer.

This chain links TRBV5-4 with TRBJ2-3; 10 positions agree with TRBD1. Germline V gene lookup returns CDR1 SGHNT and CDR2 YYREEE (reference sequence). The CDR3 has 15 residues. The V segment lost 0 bases and the J segment 6 bases; nucleotides outside the gene matches: 4. The CDR3 nucleotides are TGTGCCAGCAGCTTGGGGGGACAGGGGTTCGATACGCAGTATTTT. Translating it yields CASSLGGQGFDTQYF.

The chain combines TRBV27 with TRBJ2-1; TRBD2 agrees at 10 bases. Germline V gene data show CDR1 as MNHEY and CDR2 as SMNVEV (reference sequence). CDR3 size: 16 residues. V was clipped by 4 bases and J by 3 bases; unmatched bases: 6. CDR3 in DNA: TGTGCCAGCAGTTACCTTAGCGGGAGGTACTACAATGAGCAGTTCTTC. The encoded protein is CASSYLSGRYYNEQFF.

This chain joins TRBV28 and TRBJ1-2, with D possibly matching TRBD1 (5 bases). The V gene's germline CDR1 is MDHEN and CDR2 SYDVKM. The CDR3 loop spans 13 amino acids. V was trimmed by 6 bases and J by 6 bases, leaving 14 bases between them. The CDR3 sequence: CASRQGRGNGYTF. The CDR3 nucleotides are TGTGCCAGCAGACAAGGGCGGGGGAATGGCTACACCTTC.

The gene calls are TRBV6-5 and TRBJ2-7; D not certain. The CDR3 contains 11 residues. V was clipped by 2 bases and J by 4 bases, with 3 bases between them. In germline, CDR1 is MNHEY, CDR2 SVGAGI. In nucleotides, the CDR3 is TGTGCCAGCAGTTACCCGTACGAGCAGTACTTC. Its translation is CASSYPYEQYF.

This clone occurred once. J is TRBJ2-1 and V is TRBV9; D gene unclear. Germline CDR1 SGDLS, CDR2 YYNGEE. This CDR3 is built from 10 residues. The V and J ends lost 9 bases and 9 bases respectively, with 10 bases between them. CDR3: CANHLVEQFF. The CDR3 bases are TGTGCCAACCACCTGGTTGAGCAGTTCTTC.

The sample holds one count of this clone. The rearrangement links TRBV9 to TRBJ2-6; the match to TRBD1 covers 7 bases. This CDR3 is 18 amino acids long. Germline CDR1 reads SGDLS; CDR2 reads YYNGEE. Trimming removed 0 bases from V and 0 bases from J; junction bases left unmatched: 6. The CDR3 DNA reads TGTGCCAGCAGCGTAGGTCGACAGGGATACTCTGGGGCCAACGTCCTGACTTTC. Translating it yields CASSVGRQGYSGANVLTF.

The CDR3 DNA reads as TGTGCCAGCAAAGCCTACCACGGTGGAGACACTGAAGCTTTCTTT. This gives the protein CASKAYHGGDTEAFF. The rearrangement uses TRBV28 and TRBJ1-1; D is uncertain. This CDR3 region has 15 residues. CDR1 and CDR2 from the germline V gene are MDHEN and SYDVKM. The ends were cut back, 7 bases at V and 3 bases at J, with 18 bases in the middle.

The chain recombines TRBV6-1 with TRBJ1-1; 8 bases map to TRBD1. This CDR3 has 14 residues. V was clipped by 0 bases and J by 10 bases; unmatched bases: 7. The germline gives CDR1 MNHNS, CDR2 SASEGT. CDR3 region: CASSEALQGATAFF. The CDR3 DNA reads TGTGCCAGCAGTGAAGCGCTTCAGGGGGCAACAGCTTTCTTT.

The chain recombines TRBV5-1 with TRBJ1-1, with D unresolved. With 5 bases removed from V and 1 base from J, the gap between germline ends came to 15 bases. The CDR3 loop spans 15 amino acids. Germline loops: CDR1 SGHRS, CDR2 YFSETQ. CDR3 sequence: CASSTRTAKNTEAFF. CDR3 in DNA: TGCGCCAGCAGTACAAGGACGGCTAAGAACACTGAAGCTTTCTTT.

The CDR3 region has the DNA TGCGCCAGCAGCTCGGGACAACCCGGGCAGTTCTTC. Its translation: CASSSGQPGQFF. The chain combines TRBV5-1 with TRBJ2-1, with a weak D call TRBD1 (6 bases). V dropped 3 bases and J dropped 12 bases, with 13 bases sitting between them. Germline V gene sequence: CDR1 SGHRS, CDR2 YFSETQ. This CDR3 has 12 residues.

The chain is built from TRBV28 and TRBJ2-3, with D unclear. The ends were cut back, 5 bases at V and 6 bases at J, with 15 bases in the middle. From germline, CDR1 is MDHEN and CDR2 SYDVKM. The CDR3 is 14 amino acids. The CDR3 nucleotides read TGTGCCAGCAGTCCCGCCGCCTTTTTGGATACGCAGTATTTT. Translation: CASSPAAFLDTQYF.

V is TRBV7-3 and J is TRBJ1-6; D is ambiguous. Germline V gene sequence: CDR1 SGHTA, CDR2 FQGTGA. CDR3 length: 14 residues. With 5 bases removed from V and 7 bases from J, the gap between germline ends came to 12 bases. CDR3 nucleotides: TGTGCCAGCAGCCCCGGGTCCAACAATTCACCCCTCCACTTT. Translating it yields CASSPGSNNSPLHF.

This clone has a single count. This chain joins TRBV7-3 and TRBJ1-1, with a tentative D call TRBD1 (6 bases). This CDR3 has 13 residues. Looked up from germline, CDR1 is SGHTA and CDR2 is FQGTGA. V was clipped by 5 bases and J by 1 base, with 8 bases between them. The CDR3 DNA is TGTGCCAGCAGCAAACAGGGGAACACTGAAGCTTTCTTT. It translates to CASSKQGNTEAFF.

J is TRBJ1-5 and V is TRBV5-6, with unresolved D. The CDR3 extends over 13 amino acids. Germline V CDR1 and CDR2: SGHDT, YYEEEE. V shed 2 bases and J shed 7 bases, with 10 bases lying between them. The chain's CDR3 is CASSFGLSQPQHF. The CDR3 DNA follows: TGTGCCAGCAGCTTTGGCCTTAGCCAGCCCCAGCATTTT. Variable domain in full (rest from reference TRBV5-6 and TRBJ1-5): DAGVTQSPTHLIKTRGQQVTLRCSPKSGHDTVSWYQQALGQGPQFIFQYYEEEERQRGNFPDRFSGHQFPNYSSELNVNALLLGDSALYLCASSFGLSQPQHFGDGTRLSIL.

The chain uses TRBV28 and TRBJ2-3; D gene uncertain. With 10 bases removed from V and 3 bases from J, the gap between germline ends came to 20 bases. From germline, CDR1 is MDHEN and CDR2 SYDVKM. This CDR3 contains 15 residues. For the CDR3, the DNA is TGTGCCACCACCCCAGACGGGCTAAGGACAGATACGCAGTATTTT. Translated: CATTPDGLRTDTQYF.

The chain's CDR3 is CAILGSTSYEQYF. In DNA form, the CDR3 reads TGTGCCATTTTAGGGAGTACCTCCTACGAGCAGTACTTC. The J gene is TRBJ2-7, the V gene TRBV2, with D possibly TRBD2 on 5 matching bases. The length of the CDR3 is 13 residues. Germline CDR1 is SNHLY and CDR2 is FYNNEI. V lost 10 bases to trimming and J lost 0 bases, with 13 bases between them.

The J gene is TRBJ2-7, the V gene TRBV29-1; D is possibly TRBD1 (5 bases). Per the germline V gene, CDR1 is SQVTM and CDR2 is ANQGSEA. The ends were cut back, 3 bases at V and 3 bases at J, with 9 bases in the middle. CDR3 size: 12 residues. The CDR3 coding sequence is TGCAGCGTTGAGACAGTCTTCTACGAGCAGTACTTC. Protein product: CSVETVFYEQYF.

The V call is TRBV28, the J call TRBJ2-2, with a tentative D call TRBD2 (5 bases). The CDR3 runs 14 residues. Deletions cut 4 bases from V and 7 bases from J, with 13 bases between. Germline values: CDR1 MDHEN, CDR2 SYDVKM. The CDR3 protein is CASSWVAPSGELFF. The DNA of the CDR3 is TGTGCCAGCAGTTGGGTAGCGCCCAGCGGGGAGCTGTTTTTT.

V gene TRBV19 combines with J gene TRBJ1-5; 7 bases line up with TRBD1. The length of the CDR3 is 15 residues. The trim removed 5 bases at V and 2 bases at J, leaving 6 bases unmatched. CDR1 is LNHDA and CDR2 is SQIVND in the germline V gene (reference sequence). Written as DNA, the CDR3 is TGTGCCAGTAGTCAACAGGGGAACCGCAATCAGCCCCAGCATTTT. Translation: CASSQQGNRNQPQHF.

The rearrangement uses TRBV11-2 and TRBJ2-6, with 8 bases aligning to TRBD1. Germline CDR1 SGHAT, CDR2 FQNNGV. The CDR3 extends over 19 amino acids. V was pared by 0 bases and J by 2 bases, with 9 bases of the junction left unmatched. CDR3: CASSLDPGQGLAGANVLTF. For the CDR3, the DNA is TGTGCCAGCAGCTTAGATCCCGGACAGGGACTTGCTGGGGCCAACGTCCTGACTTTC.

The chain joins TRBV7-9 to TRBJ2-1, with 7 bases fitting TRBD2. The CDR3 extends over 19 amino acids. CDR1 and CDR2 from the germline V gene are SEHNR and FQNEAQ (reference sequence). Trimming removed 6 bases from V and 1 base from J; junction bases left unmatched: 18. This CDR3 is CASSSPWEGQTESYNEQFF. In DNA form, the CDR3 reads TGTGCCAGCAGTTCTCCATGGGAGGGCCAAACCGAGTCCTACAATGAGCAGTTCTTC.

The rearrangement links TRBV27 to TRBJ2-3, with D possibly being TRBD1 or TRBD2 (5 bases each). The CDR3 is 19 residues long. Germline CDR1 reads MNHEY; CDR2 reads SMNVEV (reference sequence). Trimming took 5 bases from V and 6 from J, leaving 30 bases between them. In DNA form, the CDR3 reads TGTGCCAGCAGTCCATCCGGAATATACATTGGGACCCAACAGGATACGCAGTATTTT. Its protein product is CASSPSGIYIGTQQDTQYF.

This chain uses TRBV19 with TRBJ2-1; TRBD2 might be the D (6 bases). CDR3 size: 11 residues. Trimming shortened V by 5 bases and J by 8 bases, and 7 bases separated the two germline ends. In germline, CDR1 is LNHDA, CDR2 SQIVND (reference sequence). CDR3 region: CASSRDYEQFF. DNA of the CDR3: TGTGCCAGTAGTCGGGACTATGAGCAGTTCTTC.

V and J are TRBV7-9 and TRBJ2-5, with 8 nucleotides matching TRBD2. From germline, CDR1 is SEHNR and CDR2 FQNEAQ (reference sequence). This CDR3 spans 13 amino acids. V lost 5 bases to trimming and J lost 6 bases; unmatched junction nucleotides: 5. The CDR3 DNA sequence: TGTGCCAGCAGCCCGGGGGGGTCCCAGACCCAGTACTTC. It encodes CASSPGGSQTQYF. Looking up the rest from reference TRBV7-9 and TRBJ2-5 gives the full variable domain: DTGVSQNPRHKITKRGQNVTFRCDPISEHNRLYWYRQTLGQGPEFLTYFQNEAQLEKSRLLSDRFSAERPKGSFSTLEIQRTEQGDSAMYLCASSPGGSQTQYFGPGTRLLVL.

The chain joins TRBV19 to TRBJ2-3; D perhaps matches TRBD2 (6 bases). The CDR3 runs 13 residues. Germline lookup yields CDR1 LNHDA and CDR2 SQIVND (reference sequence). Trimming took off 4 bases at V and 3 bases at J, with 8 bases between the two ends. CDR3 in DNA: TGTGCCAGTAGTACCGGGAGAACAGATACGCAGTATTTT. Residues: CASSTGRTDTQYF.

The gene calls are TRBV11-3 and TRBJ2-1; D not resolved. Germline V lookup: CDR1 SGHNT, CDR2 YENEEA. The CDR3 covers 13 residues. Trimming removed 3 bases from V and 4 bases from J, with 7 bases in between. The CDR3: CASSFRLYNEQFF. The DNA of the CDR3 is TGTGCCAGCAGCTTCCGCCTATACAATGAGCAGTTCTTC.

This chain uses TRBV7-9 with TRBJ1-2, with D maybe TRBD1 (5 bases). This CDR3 spans 17 amino acids. V shed 4 bases and J shed 4 bases, with 22 bases lying between them. Germline values: CDR1 SEHNR, CDR2 FQNEAQ (reference sequence). CDR3 region: CASSSGTEGAFGYGYTF. CDR3 DNA sequence: TGTGCCAGCAGCTCCGGGACGGAGGGAGCGTTTGGCTATGGCTACACCTTC.

This clone appeared once. This chain connects TRBV10-2 to TRBJ2-5, with no clear D. The CDR3 is 14 residues long. V lost 0 bases and J lost 6, with 11 bases in between. Germline V gives CDR1 WSHSY, CDR2 SAAADI. CDR3 nucleotides: TGCGCCAGCAGTGAGTCCGGCCCGGTCAAGACCCAGTACTTC. This codes for CASSESGPVKTQYF.

A remark on this clone: Other DNA sequences in the same sample also yield this CDR3. The chain joins TRBV28 to TRBJ1-2; D is possibly TRBD1 (5 bases). This CDR3 has 13 amino acids. The V end lost 8 bases, the J end lost 0 bases, and 10 bases lay between the germline ends. In germline, CDR1 is MDHEN, CDR2 SYDVKM. The CDR3 bases are TGTGCCAGCGGGACGCCAGCTAACTATGGCTACACCTTC. It translates to CASGTPANYGYTF.

This clone was observed a few times. V gene TRBV30 combines with J gene TRBJ2-1; 9 bases agree with TRBD1. Germline trimming cut 8 bases from V and 2 bases from J; bases unmatched to any gene: 4. The length of the CDR3 is 13 residues. Germline CDR1 is GTSNPN and CDR2 is SVGIG (reference sequence). CDR3 sequence: CAAQGATYNEQFF. CDR3 in DNA: TGTGCCGCACAGGGGGCTACCTACAATGAGCAGTTCTTC.

The chain carries TRBV29-1 and TRBJ1-5; 7 bases are shared with TRBD1. V trimming: 7 bases; J trimming: 0 bases; junction bases outside the gene matches: 21. Looked up from germline, CDR1 is SQVTM and CDR2 is ANQGSEA. The CDR3 totals 19 residues. The chain's CDR3 is CSGRGGGQKGAYSNQPQHF. Here the CDR3 DNA reads TGCAGCGGGCGAGGGGGTGGCCAGAAGGGGGCTTATAGCAATCAGCCCCAGCATTTT.

The chain has TRBV19 and TRBJ2-5; D may be TRBD1 (6 bases). CDR3 length: 16 amino acids. CDR1 LNHDA and CDR2 SQIVND come from the germline V gene (reference sequence). Between the trimmed V and J ends, which lost 1 base and 11 bases, there was a span of 23 bases. CDR3 amino acids: CASSIGQQGLREVQYF. The CDR3 DNA sequence: TGTGCCAGTAGTATAGGTCAACAGGGATTACGAGAGGTGCAGTACTTC.